These 9 T cell receptor beta chains were all obtained from the same sample, sequenced in a study of blood T cells in healthy people across ages. The authors ran a second PCR of about 6 to 12 cycles using a sample-barcoded 5' primer and a J-beta primer mix. TCRdb re-called the 5' RACE reads with MiXCR, one entry per CDR3 protein. The table has about 640,000 distinct CDR3 sequences, about 43% seen once. The sequenced material came from blood. All receptors come from a man of 80 years or more in good health.

The chain uses TRBV28 and TRBJ2-5; 15 bases are shared with TRBD2. The ends lost 5 bases at V and 5 bases at J; junction bases unmatched: 12. Germline CDR1 and CDR2: MDHEN and SYDVKM. This CDR3 spans 18 amino acids. The CDR3 region is CASSHAPGLAGGSETQYF. The CDR3 DNA follows: TGTGCCAGCAGTCACGCCCCGGGACTAGCGGGAGGTAGCGAGACCCAGTACTTC.

The genes are TRBV5-4 and TRBJ2-1; tentatively, D is TRBD1 (6 bases). This CDR3 has 15 amino acids. V was trimmed by 3 bases and J by 1 base, leaving 11 bases between them. Germline loops: CDR1 SGHNT, CDR2 YYREEE (reference sequence). CDR3 coding DNA: TGTGCCAGCAGCTCAATGACAGGTTCCTACAATGAGCAGTTCTTC. Its translation: CASSSMTGSYNEQFF.

This rearrangement joins TRBV7-9 to TRBJ2-6; TRBD2 might be the D (7 bases). V was pared by 7 bases and J by 1 base, with 17 bases between. In germline, CDR1 is SEHNR, CDR2 FQNEAQ (reference sequence). The CDR3 totals 17 residues. The CDR3 sequence: CASTLGGRLSGANVLTF. CDR3 in DNA: TGTGCCAGCACCTTGGGGGGGCGTTTATCTGGGGCCAACGTCCTGACTTTC.

The chain combines TRBV7-3 with TRBJ2-7; 11 nucleotides line up with TRBD2. This CDR3 is 15 amino acids long. V shed 5 bases and J 5 bases; nucleotides not matched to a gene: 8. Germline assignment: CDR1 SGHTA and CDR2 FQGTGA. The CDR3 sequence is CASSLTSGGPHEQYF. The CDR3, as DNA: TGTGCCAGCAGCCTCACTAGCGGGGGCCCCCACGAGCAGTACTTC.

This sequence joins TRBV20-1 and TRBJ2-3; 7 nucleotides line up with TRBD1. The CDR3 covers 15 residues. V shed 5 bases and J 5 bases; nucleotides not matched to a gene: 13. Germline V CDR1 and CDR2: DFQATT, SNEGSKA (reference sequence). The CDR3 DNA follows: TGCAGTGCTCCGATAAAGACCCCAGGGGGAGATACGCAGTATTTT. Translation gives CSAPIKTPGGDTQYF.

This clonotype was observed a single time. V usage is TRBV7-2 and J usage is TRBJ1-4; D perhaps matches TRBD1 (5 bases). CDR1 is SGHTA, CDR2 FQGNSA, per germline. V lost 1 base to trimming and J lost 4 bases, with 7 bases between them. CDR3 length: 14 amino acids. CDR3 nucleotides: TGTGCCAGCAGCTTAGACAGGAATAATGAAAAACTGTTTTTT. This sequence encodes CASSLDRNNEKLFF. Combining the CDR3 with reference TRBV7-2 and TRBJ1-4 gives the whole variable domain GAGVSQSPSNKVTEKGKDVELRCDPISGHTALYWYRQSLGQGLEFLIYFQGNSAPDKSGLPSDRFSAERTGGSVSTLTIQRTQQEDSAVYLCASSLDRNNEKLFFGSGTQLSVL.

This clonotype came up a few times. This chain joins TRBV5-1 and TRBJ2-7; TRBD1 is a possible D gene (6 bases). The CDR3 spans 15 residues. V lost 2 bases to trimming and J lost 0 bases, with 12 bases between them. Germline values: CDR1 SGHRS, CDR2 YFSETQ. The CDR3 coding sequence is TGCGCCAGCAGCTTAGGGGGTGAGATCTCCTACGAGCAGTACTTC. Its translation is CASSLGGEISYEQYF.

The chain uses TRBV6-2 or TRBV6-3 and TRBJ2-3, with 11 bases identical to TRBD2. The trim removed 6 bases at V and 5 bases at J, leaving 4 bases unmatched. CDR1 is MNHEY, CDR2 SVGEGT, per germline. The CDR3 contains 14 residues. This CDR3 is CASRTSGIEDTQYF. The CDR3 bases are TGTGCCAGCAGGACTAGCGGGATCGAAGATACGCAGTATTTT.

This clonotype occurred many times. This chain links TRBV20-1 with TRBJ2-3; 10 nucleotides match TRBD2. J lost 1 base, V lost 6 bases, and 10 bases had no gene match. Germline values: CDR1 DFQATT, CDR2 SNEGSKA (reference sequence). The CDR3 runs 16 residues. DNA for the CDR3: TGCAGTGCCGCTATAACCGGGACTAGCGGCACAGATACGCAGTATTTT. Translating it yields CSAAITGTSGTDTQYF.